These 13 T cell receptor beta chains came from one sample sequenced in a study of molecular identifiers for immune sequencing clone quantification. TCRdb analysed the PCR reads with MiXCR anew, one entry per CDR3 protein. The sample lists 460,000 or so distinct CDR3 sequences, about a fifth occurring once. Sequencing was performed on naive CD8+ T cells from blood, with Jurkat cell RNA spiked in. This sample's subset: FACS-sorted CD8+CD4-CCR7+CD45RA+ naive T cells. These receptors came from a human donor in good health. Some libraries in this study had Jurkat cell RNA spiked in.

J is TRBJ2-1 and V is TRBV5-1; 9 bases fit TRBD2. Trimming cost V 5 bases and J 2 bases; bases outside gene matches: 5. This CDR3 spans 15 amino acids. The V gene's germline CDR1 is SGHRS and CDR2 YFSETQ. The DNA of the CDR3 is TGCGCCAGCAGTCAGACTAGCGGTCCCTACAATGAGCAGTTCTTC. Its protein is CASSQTSGPYNEQFF.

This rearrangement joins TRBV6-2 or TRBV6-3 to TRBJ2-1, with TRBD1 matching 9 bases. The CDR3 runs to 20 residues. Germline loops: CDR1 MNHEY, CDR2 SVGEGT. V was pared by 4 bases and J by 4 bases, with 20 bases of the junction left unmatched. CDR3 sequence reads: CASSSELGTGKFHEYNEQFF. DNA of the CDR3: TGTGCCAGCAGTTCCGAATTGGGGACAGGGAAATTCCACGAGTACAATGAGCAGTTCTTC.

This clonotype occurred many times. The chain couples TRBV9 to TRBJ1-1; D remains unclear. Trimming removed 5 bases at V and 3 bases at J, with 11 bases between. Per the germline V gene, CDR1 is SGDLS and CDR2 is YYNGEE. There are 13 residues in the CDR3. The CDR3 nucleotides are TGTGCCAGCAGTGATAAAAGGGACACTGAAGCTTTCTTT. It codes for CASSDKRDTEAFF.

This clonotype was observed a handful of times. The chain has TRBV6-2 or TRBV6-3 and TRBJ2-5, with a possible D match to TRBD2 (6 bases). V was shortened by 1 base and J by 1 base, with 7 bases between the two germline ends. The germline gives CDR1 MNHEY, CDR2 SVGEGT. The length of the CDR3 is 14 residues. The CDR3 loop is CASSYWGVQETQYF. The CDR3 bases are TGTGCCAGCAGTTACTGGGGGGTCCAAGAGACCCAGTACTTC.

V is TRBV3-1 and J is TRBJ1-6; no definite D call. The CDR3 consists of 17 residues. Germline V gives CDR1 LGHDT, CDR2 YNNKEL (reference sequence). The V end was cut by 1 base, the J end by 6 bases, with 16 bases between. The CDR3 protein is CASSQGVSTMFNSPLHF. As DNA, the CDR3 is TGTGCCAGCAGCCAAGGGGTCTCCACAATGTTTAATTCACCCCTCCACTTT.

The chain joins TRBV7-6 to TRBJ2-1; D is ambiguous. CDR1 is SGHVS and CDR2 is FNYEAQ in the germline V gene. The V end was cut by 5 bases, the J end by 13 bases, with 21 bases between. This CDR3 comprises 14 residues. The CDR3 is CASSATKSGPKQFF. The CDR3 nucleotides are TGTGCCAGCAGCGCGACCAAATCAGGTCCAAAACAGTTCTTC.

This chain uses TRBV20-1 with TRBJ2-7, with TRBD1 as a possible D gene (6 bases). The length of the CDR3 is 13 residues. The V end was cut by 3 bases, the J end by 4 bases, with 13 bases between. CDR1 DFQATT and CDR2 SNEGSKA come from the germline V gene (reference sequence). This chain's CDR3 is CSASNRVGYEQYF. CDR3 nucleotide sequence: TGCAGTGCTAGTAACAGGGTGGGTTACGAGCAGTACTTC.

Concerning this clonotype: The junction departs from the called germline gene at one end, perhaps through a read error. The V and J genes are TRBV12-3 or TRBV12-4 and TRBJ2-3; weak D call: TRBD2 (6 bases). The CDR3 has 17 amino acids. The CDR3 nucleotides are TGTGCCAGCAGTTTCGCCCCCTTGGAGCGGGTCACAGACACGCAGTATTTT. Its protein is CASSFAPLERVTDTQYF.

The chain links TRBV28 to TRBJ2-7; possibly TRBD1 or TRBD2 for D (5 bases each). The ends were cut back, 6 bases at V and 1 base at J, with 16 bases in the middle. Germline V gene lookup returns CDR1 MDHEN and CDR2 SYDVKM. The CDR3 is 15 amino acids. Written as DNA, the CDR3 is TGTGCCAGCAGCCTTCGAGGGGTGCTTTCCTACGAGCAGTACTTC. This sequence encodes CASSLRGVLSYEQYF.

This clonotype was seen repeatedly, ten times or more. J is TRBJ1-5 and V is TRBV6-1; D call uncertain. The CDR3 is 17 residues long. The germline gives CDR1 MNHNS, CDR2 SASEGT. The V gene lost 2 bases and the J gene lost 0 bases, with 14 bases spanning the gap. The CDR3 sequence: CASSEPEINYSNQPQHF. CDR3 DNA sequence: TGTGCCAGCAGTGAACCCGAGATTAACTATAGCAATCAGCCCCAGCATTTT.

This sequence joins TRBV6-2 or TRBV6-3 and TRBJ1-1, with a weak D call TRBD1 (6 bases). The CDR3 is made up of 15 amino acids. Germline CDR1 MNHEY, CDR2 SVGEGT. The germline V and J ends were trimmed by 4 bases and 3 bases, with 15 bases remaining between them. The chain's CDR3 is CASSFEGGTYTEAFF. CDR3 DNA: TGTGCCAGCAGTTTTGAGGGGGGAACGTACACTGAAGCTTTCTTT.

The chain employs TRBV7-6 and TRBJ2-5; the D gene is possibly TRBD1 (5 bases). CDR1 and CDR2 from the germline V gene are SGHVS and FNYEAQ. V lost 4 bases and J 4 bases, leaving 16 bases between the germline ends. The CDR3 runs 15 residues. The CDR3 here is CASSSRMGRTETQYF. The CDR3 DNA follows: TGTGCCAGCAGCTCCCGTATGGGGCGGACAGAGACCCAGTACTTC.

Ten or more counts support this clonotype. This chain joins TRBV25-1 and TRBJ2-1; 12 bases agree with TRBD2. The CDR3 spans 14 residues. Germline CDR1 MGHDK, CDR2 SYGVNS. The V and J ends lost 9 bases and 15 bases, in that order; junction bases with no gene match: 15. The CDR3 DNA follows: TGTGCCAGGGGACAGATGACTAGCGGGGGTCGTCGGTTCTTC. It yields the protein CARGQMTSGGRRFF. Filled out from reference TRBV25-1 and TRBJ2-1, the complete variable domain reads EADIYQTPRYLVIGTGKKITLECSQTMGHDKMYWYQQDPGMELHLIHYSYGVNSTEKGDLSSESTVSRIRTEHFPLTLESARPSHTSQYLCARGQMTSGGRRFFGPGTRLTVL.